These 9 T cell receptor beta chains came from one sample sequenced in a study of neoadjuvant anti-PD-1 for oral cavity cancer. TCRdb keeps only in-frame clones here, not all; method: immunoSEQ multiplex PCR. The sample includes a few thousand clones, 45% to 75% of them seen just once. Sample time point: after neoadjuvant nivolumab, at surgical resection. This specimen was tumor tissue, taken after nivolumab (anti-PD-1) treatment. The receptors stem from a person between 35 and 79 years old with oral cavity squamous cell carcinoma.

The DNA of the CDR3 is TGTGCCAGCAGCTATCCGGGACAGCAGTACTTC. This sequence encodes CASSYPGQQYF. The V call is TRBV6-6, the J call TRBJ2-7; either TRBD1 or TRBD2 may fit D (5 bases each). V lost 6 bases to trimming and J lost 8 bases, with 11 bases between them. This CDR3 comprises 11 residues. CDR1 and CDR2 (germline): MNHNY, SVGAGI (reference sequence).

The chain uses TRBV6-5 and TRBJ2-2, with D maybe TRBD1 (5 bases). The V end lost 4 bases, the J end lost 5 bases, and 8 bases lay between the germline ends. The CDR3 runs to 13 residues. Germline CDR1 and CDR2: MNHEY and SVGAGI. The CDR3 is CASSFQGTGELFF. CDR3 DNA sequence: TGTGCCAGCAGTTTCCAGGGAACCGGGGAGCTGTTTTTT.

V and J are TRBV7-2 and TRBJ1-1; D is unclear. This CDR3 has 13 residues. The ends were cut back, 3 bases at V and 12 bases at J, with 17 bases in the middle. The germline V gene has CDR1 SGHTA and CDR2 FQGNSA. CDR3 nucleotides: TGTGCCAGCAGCTTTGATGAGGGAGGGCAAACTTTCTTT. Residues: CASSFDEGGQTFF. Based on the CDR3 plus reference TRBV7-2 and TRBJ1-1, the full variable domain is GAGVSQSPSNKVTEKGKDVELRCDPISGHTALYWYRQSLGQGLEFLIYFQGNSAPDKSGLPSDRFSAERTGGSVSTLTIQRTQQEDSAVYLCASSFDEGGQTFFGQGTRLTVV.

About this clone: Compared with germline, one end of the junction differs, possibly owing to a read error. The chain recombines TRBV13 with TRBJ2-6; 9 bases align to TRBD2. This CDR3 spans 16 amino acids. Germline loops: CDR1 PRHDT, CDR2 FYEKMQ (reference sequence). The CDR3, as DNA: TGCGCCAGCAGCCAAACAGCGGGAGGAGGGGCCAACGTCCTGACTTTC. Residues: CASSQTAGGGANVLTF.

The chain uses TRBV5-1 and TRBJ2-3; either TRBD1 or TRBD2 may supply D (5 bases each). The germline V gene encodes CDR1 SGHRS and CDR2 YFSETQ. V lost 4 bases and J lost 2, with 8 bases in between. There are 13 residues in the CDR3. In nucleotides, the CDR3 is TGCGCCAGCAGCCTCGGGACCACAGATACGCAGTATTTT. Protein sequence: CASSLGTTDTQYF.

This clone has only a few counts. The CDR3 is CASTRDSVSGNTIYF. The CDR3 nucleotides are TGCGCCAGCACCCGGGACAGCGTCTCTGGAAACACCATATATTTT. The chain combines TRBV5-1 with TRBJ1-3, with TRBD1 identical over 7 bases. This CDR3 spans 15 amino acids. V gave up 6 bases and J gave up 0 bases; unmatched junction bases: 6. Germline V lookup: CDR1 SGHRS, CDR2 YFSETQ.

This clone has a single count. V usage is TRBV19 and J usage is TRBJ1-5; D is unresolved. V was pared by 10 bases and J by 3 bases, with 16 bases between. The V gene's germline CDR1 is LNHDA and CDR2 SQIVND (reference sequence). The CDR3 extends over 14 amino acids. CDR3 DNA sequence: TGTGCCACCACCATAGGAGGATTCAATCAGCCCCAGCATTTT. Residues: CATTIGGFNQPQHF.

The chain recombines TRBV28 with TRBJ2-3; D perhaps matches TRBD1 (6 bases). Trimming removed 6 bases at V and 6 bases at J, with 10 bases between. Germline V gene sequence: CDR1 MDHEN, CDR2 SYDVKM. This CDR3 is built from 12 residues. CDR3 nucleotide sequence: TGTGCCAGCAGATCACAGGGCGATACGCAGTATTTT. Translating gives CASRSQGDTQYF.

This chain uses TRBV19 with TRBJ2-3; 9 nucleotides line up with TRBD2. V trimming: 6 bases; J trimming: 3 bases; junction bases outside the gene matches: 10. CDR3 size: 16 residues. The germline V gene has CDR1 LNHDA and CDR2 SQIVND (reference sequence). CDR3 nucleotide sequence: TGTGCCAGTAGAGATAGAGCGGGAGGCATAACAGATACGCAGTATTTT. Encoded protein: CASRDRAGGITDTQYF.